This T cell receptor (beta chain) was identified during a study of cytomegalovirus exposure and HLA in healthy donors. The primer mix had 60 Vbeta and 13 Jbeta primers. The protocol was immunoSEQ multiplex PCR, while the TCRdb copy is restricted to in-frame clones and leaves out a portion. This table holds 140,000 or so clones, roughly 80% found once. V was trimmed by 5 bases and J by 0 bases, leaving 12 bases between them. This CDR3 contains 14 residues. Germline V gene data show CDR1 as SGHRS and CDR2 as YFSETQ. Sequenced material: PBMCs. The V and J genes are TRBV5-1 and TRBJ2-7, with a possible D match to TRBD1 (6 bases). This receptor was identified in a man aged 40-55 years in good health and CMV-seronegative. The DNA for the CDR3 is TGCGCCAGCAGTACTCAGACAGGCTCCTACGAGCAGTACTTC. Residues: CASSTQTGSYEQYF.